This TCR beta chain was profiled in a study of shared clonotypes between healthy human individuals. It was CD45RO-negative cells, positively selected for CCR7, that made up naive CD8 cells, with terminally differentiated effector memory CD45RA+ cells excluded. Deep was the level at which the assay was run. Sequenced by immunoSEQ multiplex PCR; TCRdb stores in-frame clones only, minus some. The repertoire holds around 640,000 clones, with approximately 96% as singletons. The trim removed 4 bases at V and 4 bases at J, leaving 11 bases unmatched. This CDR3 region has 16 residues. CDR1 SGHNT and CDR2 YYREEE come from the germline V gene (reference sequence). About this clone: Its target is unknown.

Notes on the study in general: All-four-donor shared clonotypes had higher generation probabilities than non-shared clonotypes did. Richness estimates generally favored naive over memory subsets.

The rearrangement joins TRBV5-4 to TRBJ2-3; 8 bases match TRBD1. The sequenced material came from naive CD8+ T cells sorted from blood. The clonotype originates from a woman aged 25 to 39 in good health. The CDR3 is CASSRDSGGYSDTQYF. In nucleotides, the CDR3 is TGTGCCAGCAGCAGAGACTCAGGGGGCTACTCAGATACGCAGTATTTT.